This T cell receptor beta chain was captured by sequencing in a study of T-cell reconstitution after alpha-beta-depleted transplantation in children (dated by TCRdb to the mid-2010s). Context from the whole study: T-cell immune reconstitution after TCRalphabeta/CD19-depleted allogeneic hematopoietic cell transplantation in children was quantitatively tracked in the study by means of TCR repertoire profiling.

The library was obtained by PCR. For sequencing, an Illumina HiSeq 2500 was employed. TCR libraries were prepared with molecular barcoding, using unique molecular identifiers to normalize TCRbeta repertoire quantification. In TCRdb, the public reads were trimmed at Q25 with fastp and aligned with MiXCR, with productive beta chains retained. Merged by CDR3 protein, the rows form single entries marked with the most common genes and DNA. In all, the sample holds tens of thousands of distinct CDR3 sequences, and around 56% of those were seen once. The biggest ten clones account for more than 30% of the sample. V and J are trimmed by 4 bases and 6 bases, and the gene matches miss 6 bases of the junction. Per the germline V gene (reference sequence), SEHNR is the CDR1 and FQNEAQ is the CDR2. Reading from cysteine to phenylalanine, the CDR3 counts 15 amino acids. Only the CDR3 DNA is retained, 45 bases long and in frame from the first base.

Explained via the paper, the treatment or condition label denotes: allogeneic hematopoietic cell transplantation with graft depleted of TCRalphabeta T cells and CD19 B cells. The transplant recipients were children given TCRalphabeta/CD19-depleted allogeneic hematopoietic cell grafts. Study-wide findings and limitations: In some patients, the high TCRbeta diversity seen at day 60 was put down to recipient T cells and intrathymic progenitors that had survived conditioning. Over subsequent months, a decline in hyperexpanded clone frequencies was noted, and after one year, T-cell counts and TCRbeta diversity were mostly ascribed to newly produced T cells. About two months after transplant, the apparently early recovery of alphabetaT-cell counts reportedly depended on just several hundred clones that had expanded rapidly and came from non-depleted graft cells.

About this clonotype itself: The antigen it binds to is not known. It has no much larger one-base neighbor in the sample; base qualities were not kept.

The receptor was isolated from a boy younger than two with SCID, due to receive a stem cell transplant. Sequences were derived from peripheral blood, sampled before TCRalphabeta/CD19-depleted stem cell transplant. Here the chain combines TRBV7-9 and TRBJ2-7, and 13 junctional nucleotides match TRBD2. The sequence in DNA is TGTGCCAGCAGCTCGGGACTAGCGGGGCATGGCGAGCAGTACTTC. Translated, this gives CASSSGLAGHGEQYF.